This T cell receptor (beta chain) was captured in a study of cytomegalovirus exposure and HLA in healthy donors. Produced via immunoSEQ multiplex PCR; TCRdb's table is partial and in-frame only. Of around 140,000 clones listed, 80% to 90% are singletons. This receptor was taken from a woman between 18 and 29 years old in good health and CMV-seronegative. Sequencing input: PBMCs.

Here the CDR3 reads CASSQEGQAAYGYTF. The CDR3 coding sequence is TGCGCCAGCAGCCAAGAGGGACAGGCCGCCTATGGCTACACCTTC. The chain recombines TRBV4-1 with TRBJ1-2, with TRBD1 matching over 8 bases. The length of the CDR3 is 15 residues. The V and J ends lost 0 bases and 4 bases, in that order; junction bases with no gene match: 4. The germline gives CDR1 MGHRA, CDR2 YSYEKL.